What follows are 16 T cell receptor beta chains derived from one specimen sequenced in a study of blood T cell repertoires in COVID-19. Assay: immunoSEQ multiplex PCR; the TCRdb copy retains only in-frame clones and omits some. The sample has some 190,000 clones, 88% seen once. Sequences were obtained from peripheral blood. The receptor source for this set is a young man with active or convalescent COVID-19.

The chain employs TRBV3-1 (or the pseudogene TRBV3-2) and TRBJ1-1; 10 bases line up with TRBD1. CDR1 LGHDT and CDR2 YNNKEL come from the germline V gene (reference sequence). The CDR3 loop spans 14 amino acids. V was clipped by 4 bases and J by 11 bases; unmatched bases: 10. DNA of the CDR3: TGTGCCAGCAGCCGATCTGGGACAGGGGCTTTGGCTTTCTTT. Its protein product is CASSRSGTGALAFF.

The V call is TRBV4-1, the J call TRBJ2-2, with D perhaps matching TRBD1 (6 bases). CDR1 and CDR2 from the germline V gene are MGHRA and YSYEKL. The CDR3 loop spans 15 amino acids. The V end was cut by 7 bases, the J end by 0 bases, with 12 bases between. CDR3 loop: CASTEDRPNTGELFF. The CDR3, as DNA: TGCGCCAGCACAGAGGACAGACCGAACACCGGGGAGCTGTTTTTT.

The chain carries TRBV7-9 and TRBJ2-7; 7 nucleotides line up with TRBD2. The CDR3 loop spans 16 amino acids. The germline CDR1 and CDR2 sequences are SEHNR and FQNEAQ (reference sequence). V shed 3 bases, J shed 2 bases, and the junction held 10 bases outside the gene matches. This CDR3 reads CASSFSQTSRPYEQYF. The CDR3 nucleotides read TGTGCCAGCAGCTTCTCCCAGACTAGCAGACCCTACGAGCAGTACTTC.

The rearrangement links TRBV19 to TRBJ1-4; 7 nucleotides agree with TRBD1. Germline V gene data show CDR1 as LNHDA and CDR2 as SQIVND (reference sequence). The CDR3 loop spans 14 amino acids. With 6 bases clipped from V and 2 bases from J, the junction kept 3 bases outside the gene matches. This CDR3 is CASRQGQTNEKLFF. The CDR3 DNA follows: TGTGCCAGTAGACAGGGACAGACTAATGAAAAACTGTTTTTT.

This clone appeared a single time. The chain combines TRBV5-1 with TRBJ2-2; 13 nucleotides agree with TRBD2. Germline V gene data show CDR1 as SGHRS and CDR2 as YFSETQ. V trimming: 3 bases; J trimming: 6 bases; junction bases outside the gene matches: 2. The CDR3 runs to 15 residues. The CDR3 sequence is CASSWTSGSSGELFF. CDR3 nucleotide sequence: TGCGCCAGCAGCTGGACTAGCGGGAGCTCCGGGGAGCTGTTTTTT.

The chain recombines TRBV27 with TRBJ2-5; TRBD2 might be the D (6 bases). CDR3 size: 15 residues. The ends were cut back, 3 bases at V and 2 bases at J, with 13 bases in the middle. The V gene's germline CDR1 is MNHEY and CDR2 SMNVEV (reference sequence). The CDR3 region is CASSFSAGPQETQYF. Written as DNA, the CDR3 is TGTGCCAGCAGTTTTTCGGCGGGACCGCAAGAGACCCAGTACTTC.

This clone was found once. J is TRBJ1-2 and V is TRBV12-5; D may be TRBD1 (5 bases). Trimming took 4 bases from V and 3 from J, leaving 15 bases between them. The CDR3 has 15 amino acids. Per germline, CDR1 LGHNT and CDR2 FRNRAP. In nucleotides, the CDR3 is TGTGCTAGTGGTTCCATCGACAGCCTTTACTATGGCTACACCTTC. It yields the protein CASGSIDSLYYGYTF. The entire variable domain, with the rest obtained from reference TRBV12-5 and TRBJ1-2, is as follows: DARVTQTPRHKVTEMGQEVTMRCQPILGHNTVFWYRQTMMQGLELLAYFRNRAPLDDSGMPKDRFSAEMPDATLATLKIQPSEPRDSAVYFCASGSIDSLYYGYTFGSGTRLTVV.

This rearrangement joins TRBV6-4 to TRBJ2-3; the match to TRBD2 covers 8 bases. Unmatched junction bases numbered 3, after V lost 4 bases and J lost 3 bases. This CDR3 spans 14 amino acids. The germline gives CDR1 MRHNA, CDR2 SNTAGT. The CDR3: CASSAGGVTDTQYF. The CDR3 nucleotides are TGTGCCAGCAGTGCCGGGGGGGTAACAGATACGCAGTATTTT.

Worth noting for this clone: Distinct nucleotide sequences in the sample also encode this CDR3. This chain links TRBV5-1 with TRBJ1-2; D is possibly TRBD1 (6 bases). V was cut by 0 bases and J by 3 bases, with 12 bases left in between. Germline lookup yields CDR1 SGHRS and CDR2 YFSETQ. The CDR3 length is 15 residues. Here the CDR3 DNA reads TGCGCCAGCAGCTTGGGTGGGGGCCTTGACTATGGCTACACCTTC. Its translation: CASSLGGGLDYGYTF. The variable domain in full, completed from reference TRBV5-1 and TRBJ1-2, reads KAGVTQTPRYLIKTRGQQVTLSCSPISGHRSVSWYQQTPGQGLQFLFEYFSETQRNKGNFPGRFSGRQFSNSRSEMNVSTLELGDSALYLCASSLGGGLDYGYTFGSGTRLTVV.

The genes are TRBV28 and TRBJ2-7; D is possibly TRBD1 (6 bases). CDR3 size: 14 residues. The V end lost 6 bases, the J end lost 0 bases, and 12 bases lay between the germline ends. Germline V gene data show CDR1 as MDHEN and CDR2 as SYDVKM. This CDR3 reads CASSTGISSYEQYF. The CDR3 DNA sequence: TGTGCCAGCAGCACAGGGATCAGCTCCTACGAGCAGTACTTC.

CDR3 bases: TGTGCCAGCAGTGAGGGTGGAGGGGGCATGAACACTGAAGCTTTCTTT. This gives the protein CASSEGGGGMNTEAFF. The chain recombines TRBV2 with TRBJ1-1, with 7 bases aligning to TRBD1. This CDR3 is 16 amino acids long. The junction had 7 bases not matched to a gene; V was cut back by 3 bases and J by 0 bases. The germline gives CDR1 SNHLY, CDR2 FYNNEI.

J is TRBJ1-1 and V is TRBV29-1; 8 nucleotides agree with TRBD1. The CDR3 length is 16 residues. Germline CDR1 SQVTM, CDR2 ANQGSEA. J was trimmed by 1 base and V by 2 bases; bases with no gene match: 9. CDR3 residues: CSVEMGRGPPNTEAFF. For the CDR3, the DNA is TGCAGCGTTGAAATGGGCAGGGGGCCCCCGAACACTGAAGCTTTCTTT.

The chain is built from TRBV28 and TRBJ1-2, with TRBD1 as a possible D gene (5 bases). CDR1 MDHEN and CDR2 SYDVKM come from the germline V gene. The CDR3 is made up of 16 amino acids. The V gene lost 2 bases and the J gene lost 4 bases, with 17 bases spanning the gap. The CDR3 DNA is TGTGCCAGCAGTTTAGGAGGTGGGGGGACCGGCTATGGCTACACCTTC. It yields the protein CASSLGGGGTGYGYTF.

This chain joins TRBV5-5 and TRBJ1-3, with D possibly being TRBD1 (6 bases). Germline-derived CDR1 and CDR2 are SGHKS and YYEKEE (reference sequence). The CDR3 length is 17 residues. Trimming took off 1 base at V and 1 base at J, with 15 bases between the two ends. The CDR3 protein is CASSLFPGQTSGNTIYF. CDR3 bases: TGTGCCAGCAGCTTGTTCCCCGGACAGACTTCTGGAAACACCATATATTTT.

The chain employs TRBV9 and TRBJ1-1; a weak D match, TRBD1 (5 bases). The CDR3 is 14 residues long. The germline CDR1 and CDR2 sequences are SGDLS and YYNGEE. Deletions cut 4 bases from V and 1 base from J, with 11 bases between. CDR3 DNA: TGTGCCAGCAGCCCAGGGACTGGGAACACTGAAGCTTTCTTT. Residues: CASSPGTGNTEAFF.

The V gene is TRBV4-1, the J gene TRBJ2-7; a weak D match, TRBD2 (5 bases). Germline CDR1 MGHRA, CDR2 YSYEKL. The V end lost 0 bases, the J end lost 6 bases, and 21 bases lay between the germline ends. The CDR3 totals 17 residues. The CDR3 DNA follows: TGCGCCAGCAGCCAAGATACAAACTGGGAAGGGAGCTCCGAGCAGTACTTC. The encoded protein is CASSQDTNWEGSSEQYF.